The next 20 T cell receptor beta chains were all read from a single sample in a study of tumour-infiltrating T cells in Burkitt lymphoma. The protocol was immunoSEQ multiplex PCR, while the TCRdb copy is restricted to in-frame clones and leaves out a portion. The table lists roughly 8,500 clones, around 70% of them singletons. The specimen was tumor tissue. The receptor source for this set is a human donor with diffuse large B-cell lymphoma.

This chain connects TRBV9 to TRBJ2-7; D uncertain. CDR3 length equals 13 residues. Germline V gene lookup returns CDR1 SGDLS and CDR2 YYNGEE. The V and J ends lost 4 bases and 0 bases respectively, with 8 bases between them. The chain's CDR3 is CASSPRSSYEQYF. As DNA, the CDR3 is TGTGCCAGCAGCCCCAGATCCTCCTACGAGCAGTACTTC.

This clone is judged medium-sized. The chain joins TRBV7-9 to TRBJ1-1; the D gene is possibly TRBD1 (5 bases). The germline V gene has CDR1 SEHNR and CDR2 FQNEAQ (reference sequence). This CDR3 region has 13 residues. Trimming stripped 4 bases from V and 8 bases from J, with 14 bases between. The CDR3 DNA reads as TGTGCCAGCAGCTCCCGGGGCAGGGAGGAAGCTTTCTTT. Translated, it gives CASSSRGREEAFF.

V is TRBV9 and J is TRBJ2-2, with D possibly being TRBD1 or TRBD2 (5 bases each). V lost 2 bases and J 0 bases, leaving 11 bases between the germline ends. CDR3 size: 16 residues. CDR1 and CDR2 from the germline V gene are SGDLS and YYNGEE. Here the CDR3 reads CASSVLGTPNTGELFF. The CDR3 region has the DNA TGTGCCAGCAGCGTTTTAGGGACCCCGAACACCGGGGAGCTGTTTTTT.

V is TRBV6-5 and J is TRBJ1-2; D might be TRBD1 (5 bases). Germline values: CDR1 MNHEY, CDR2 SVGAGI. This CDR3 contains 15 residues. V lost 2 bases and J lost 8, with 18 bases in between. CDR3 bases: TGTGCCAGCAGTTACCGACTTCTGGGGAAGGGGGGCTACACCTTC. It translates to CASSYRLLGKGGYTF.

The J gene is TRBJ2-1, the V gene TRBV11-3; the D is unclear. Trimming took off 4 bases at V and 9 bases at J, with 10 bases between the two ends. The CDR3 spans 12 residues. CDR1 SGHNT and CDR2 YENEEA come from the germline V gene. The DNA for the CDR3 is TGTGCCAGCAGCTCCGGACCCAGTGAGCAGTTCTTC. This codes for CASSSGPSEQFF.

The genes are TRBV5-1 and TRBJ2-7; TRBD2 might be the D (6 bases). V was shortened by 5 bases and J by 6 bases, with 18 bases between the two germline ends. Germline CDR1 SGHRS, CDR2 YFSETQ. The CDR3 sequence is 14 residues long. In DNA form, the CDR3 reads TGCGCCAGCAGTCCGGGACTCCTCCGGTTCGAGCAGTACTTC. This translates into CASSPGLLRFEQYF.

V usage is TRBV5-6 and J usage is TRBJ1-2; weak D call: TRBD1 (6 bases). Germline lookup yields CDR1 SGHDT and CDR2 YYEEEE. Trimming took 4 bases from V and 3 from J, leaving 13 bases between them. The CDR3 runs 14 residues. This CDR3 reads CASSPGQGYYGYTF. CDR3 sequence (DNA): TGTGCCAGCAGCCCCGGTCAGGGGTACTATGGCTACACCTTC.

V and J are TRBV5-6 and TRBJ1-1; TRBD1 might be the D (6 bases). Trimming cost V 3 bases and J 2 bases, with 14 bases left between them. Germline values: CDR1 SGHDT, CDR2 YYEEEE. This CDR3 contains 15 residues. CDR3 nucleotides: TGTGCCAGCAGCTCCTACAGGGTGGGAAACACTGAAGCTTTCTTT. As protein: CASSSYRVGNTEAFF.

The rearrangement links TRBV9 to TRBJ1-4, with a tentative D call TRBD1 (5 bases). This CDR3 is 13 amino acids long. V was cut by 0 bases and J by 5 bases, with 5 bases left in between. CDR1 and CDR2 (germline): SGDLS, YYNGEE. CDR3 DNA sequence: TGTGCCAGCAGCGTAGGGGGGAATGAAAAACTGTTTTTT. Residues: CASSVGGNEKLFF. The full variable domain, with the rest looked up from reference TRBV9 and TRBJ1-4, is DSGVTQTPKHLITATGQRVTLRCSPRSGDLSVYWYQQSLDQGLQFLIQYYNGEERAKGNILERFSAQQFPDLHSELNLSSLELGDSALYFCASSVGGNEKLFFGSGTQLSVL.

The V and J genes are TRBV7-2 and TRBJ1-1; D is perhaps TRBD1 (6 bases). V lost 4 bases to trimming and J lost 5 bases, with 11 bases between them. Germline V gene sequence: CDR1 SGHTA, CDR2 FQGNSA. The CDR3 is made up of 13 amino acids. The CDR3: CASSYGGRTEAFF. The DNA of the CDR3 is TGTGCCAGCAGCTACGGGGGCCGGACTGAAGCTTTCTTT.

In DNA, the CDR3 is TGTGCCAGCAGCCAATGGACAGGGGGCGATGAAAAACTGTTTTTT. Amino acid sequence: CASSQWTGGDEKLFF. The V and J genes are TRBV9 and TRBJ1-4, with 11 bases lining up with TRBD1. V dropped 4 bases and J dropped 6; count of bases not matched to a gene: 5. The V gene's germline CDR1 is SGDLS and CDR2 YYNGEE. This CDR3 has 15 amino acids.

This clone was seen a handful of times. V gene TRBV7-9 combines with J gene TRBJ2-5; TRBD1 is a possible D gene (6 bases). This CDR3 has 14 amino acids. Trimming cost V 1 base and J 2 bases, with 8 bases left between them. Per the germline V gene, CDR1 is SEHNR and CDR2 is FQNEAQ (reference sequence). The CDR3 region is CASSLDQGQETQYF. The CDR3 DNA reads TGTGCCAGCAGCTTAGACCAGGGGCAAGAGACCCAGTACTTC. The full variable domain, in which reference TRBV7-9 and TRBJ2-5 provide the parts outside the CDR3, is DTGVSQNPRHKITKRGQNVTFRCDPISEHNRLYWYRQTLGQGPEFLTYFQNEAQLEKSRLLSDRFSAERPKGSFSTLEIQRTEQGDSAMYLCASSLDQGQETQYFGPGTRLLVL.

The CDR3 protein is CASGLVVKGSNTEAFF. CDR3 nucleotide sequence: TGTGCTAGTGGTTTGGTGGTAAAGGGGTCGAACACTGAAGCTTTCTTT. The rearrangement uses TRBV12-5 and TRBJ1-1, with TRBD1 as a possible D gene (5 bases). V lost 0 bases and J 1 base, leaving 12 bases between the germline ends. Germline CDR1 reads LGHNT; CDR2 reads FRNRAP. CDR3 length: 16 amino acids.

This CDR3 is CASSGRGLAGTGELFF. In DNA, the CDR3 is TGTGCCAGCAGCGGCAGGGGACTAGCGGGCACCGGGGAGCTGTTTTTT. The rearrangement uses TRBV9 and TRBJ2-2; 12 positions match TRBD2. V was pared by 3 bases and J by 4 bases, with 4 bases of the junction left unmatched. This CDR3 is 16 amino acids long. Per the germline V gene, CDR1 is SGDLS and CDR2 is YYNGEE.

This clone was seen a single time. The chain employs TRBV12-5 and TRBJ1-1; possible D gene TRBD1, 6 bases. CDR3 length: 12 amino acids. Germline V gene lookup returns CDR1 LGHNT and CDR2 FRNRAP. Trimming shortened V by 5 bases and J by 6 bases, and 10 bases separated the two germline ends. The CDR3 reads CASGQQGSEAFF. CDR3 in DNA: TGTGCTAGTGGTCAACAGGGATCTGAAGCTTTCTTT.

This clone was recorded a few times. The chain links TRBV9 to TRBJ2-5; TRBD1 agrees at 10 bases. V lost 5 bases to trimming and J lost 4 bases; unmatched junction nucleotides: 8. Germline V gene sequence: CDR1 SGDLS, CDR2 YYNGEE. There are 15 residues in the CDR3. CDR3 coding DNA: TGTGCCAGCAGTCCCGGGACAGGGGTGGTAGAGACCCAGTACTTC. Residues: CASSPGTGVVETQYF.

The chain recombines TRBV30 with TRBJ1-2; D uncertain. The CDR3 is 13 amino acids. The V gene lost 3 bases and the J gene lost 6 bases, with 14 bases spanning the gap. Germline CDR1 and CDR2: GTSNPN and SVGIG (reference sequence). For the CDR3, the DNA is TGTGCCTGGAGGGGAGGATTCCATCATGGCTACACCTTC. Its protein product is CAWRGGFHHGYTF.

The chain couples TRBV9 to TRBJ2-7, with 8 bases identical to TRBD2. The CDR3 covers 15 residues. V was pared by 4 bases and J by 1 base, with 7 bases of the junction left unmatched. Germline loops: CDR1 SGDLS, CDR2 YYNGEE. The CDR3 nucleotides are TGTGCCAGCAGCCCAGGACTAGCTTCTTCCTACGAGCAGTACTTC. Protein: CASSPGLASSYEQYF.

V gene TRBV7-9 combines with J gene TRBJ1-1; unclear D gene. V shed 1 base and J shed 7 bases, with 13 bases lying between them. The germline V gene has CDR1 SEHNR and CDR2 FQNEAQ (reference sequence). This CDR3 comprises 14 residues. The CDR3 region has the DNA TGTGCCAGCAGCTTAGGTTTCTCGGGTAATGAAGCTTTCTTT. Residues: CASSLGFSGNEAFF. Using reference TRBV7-9 and TRBJ1-1 for the parts outside the CDR3, the full variable domain is DTGVSQNPRHKITKRGQNVTFRCDPISEHNRLYWYRQTLGQGPEFLTYFQNEAQLEKSRLLSDRFSAERPKGSFSTLEIQRTEQGDSAMYLCASSLGFSGNEAFFGQGTRLTVV.

The chain carries TRBV25-1 and TRBJ1-2; D gene unclear. Germline V CDR1 and CDR2: MGHDK, SYGVNS. The CDR3 runs to 13 residues. Trimming removed 0 bases from V and 5 bases from J, with 7 bases in between. The CDR3 nucleotides read TGTGCCAGCAGTGAATATAAAGGTTATGGCTACACCTTC. Amino acid sequence: CASSEYKGYGYTF.